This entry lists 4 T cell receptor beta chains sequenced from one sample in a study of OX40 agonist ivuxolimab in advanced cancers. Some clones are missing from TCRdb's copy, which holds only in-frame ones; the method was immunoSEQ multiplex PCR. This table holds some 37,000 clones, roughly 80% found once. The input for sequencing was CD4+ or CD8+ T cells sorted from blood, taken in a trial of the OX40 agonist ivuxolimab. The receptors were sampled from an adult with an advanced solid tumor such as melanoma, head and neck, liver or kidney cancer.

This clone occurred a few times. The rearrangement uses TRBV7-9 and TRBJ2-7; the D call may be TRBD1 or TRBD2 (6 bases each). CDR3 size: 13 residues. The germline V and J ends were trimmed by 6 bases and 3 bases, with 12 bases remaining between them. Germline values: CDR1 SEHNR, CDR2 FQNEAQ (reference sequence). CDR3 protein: CASRGGGIYEQYF. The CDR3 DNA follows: TGTGCCAGCAGGGGGGGCGGGATCTACGAGCAGTACTTC.

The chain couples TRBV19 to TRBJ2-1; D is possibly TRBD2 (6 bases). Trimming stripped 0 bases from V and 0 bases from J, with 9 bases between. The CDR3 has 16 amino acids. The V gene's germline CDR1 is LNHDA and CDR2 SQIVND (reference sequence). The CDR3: CASSIEGRGSYNEQFF. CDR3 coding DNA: TGTGCCAGTAGTATAGAGGGGCGGGGCTCCTACAATGAGCAGTTCTTC.

CDR3 DNA sequence: TGCGCCAGCAGCGACATACAGGGGGCGGCTGGCTACACCTTC. Protein product: CASSDIQGAAGYTF. V and J are TRBV5-1 and TRBJ1-2; the match to TRBD1 covers 9 bases. Germline V gene sequence: CDR1 SGHRS, CDR2 YFSETQ. The CDR3 is made up of 14 amino acids. J gave up 7 bases and V 4 bases, and 8 bases lay outside the gene matches.

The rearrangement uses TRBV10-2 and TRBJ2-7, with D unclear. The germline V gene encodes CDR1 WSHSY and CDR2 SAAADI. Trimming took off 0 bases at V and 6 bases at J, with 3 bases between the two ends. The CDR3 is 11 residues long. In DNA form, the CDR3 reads TGCGCCAGCAGTGAGTCGGGCGAGCAGTACTTC. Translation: CASSESGEQYF.